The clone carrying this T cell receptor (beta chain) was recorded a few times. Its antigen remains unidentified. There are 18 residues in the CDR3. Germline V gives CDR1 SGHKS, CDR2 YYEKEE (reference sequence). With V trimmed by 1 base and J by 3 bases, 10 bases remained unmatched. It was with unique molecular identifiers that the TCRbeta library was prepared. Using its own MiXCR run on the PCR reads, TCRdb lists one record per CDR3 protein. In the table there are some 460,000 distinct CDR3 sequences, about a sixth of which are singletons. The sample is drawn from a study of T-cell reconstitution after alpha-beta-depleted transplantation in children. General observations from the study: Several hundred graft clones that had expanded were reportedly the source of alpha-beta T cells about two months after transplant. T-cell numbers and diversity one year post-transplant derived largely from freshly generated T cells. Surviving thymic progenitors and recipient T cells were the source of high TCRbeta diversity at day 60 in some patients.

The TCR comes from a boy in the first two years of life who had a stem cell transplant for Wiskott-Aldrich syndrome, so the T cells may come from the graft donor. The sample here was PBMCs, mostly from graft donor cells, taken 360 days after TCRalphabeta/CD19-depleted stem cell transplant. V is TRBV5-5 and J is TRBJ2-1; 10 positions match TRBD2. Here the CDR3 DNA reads TGTGCCAGCAGCTTGCCCCCTATAGCGGGAGGAAGCTACAATGAGCAGTTCTTC. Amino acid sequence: CASSLPPIAGGSYNEQFF.